This T cell receptor beta chain appears in the sequencing data of a study of T cell responses to AZD1222 COVID-19 vaccine. Study-level findings and limits: Distributed over spike, vaccine-associated CD4 TCRs predominated at 160-218 and 743-854.

The data were produced by immunoSEQ multiplex PCR, yet TCRdb's version contains in-frame clones alone and is incomplete. The sample carries tens of thousands of clones, more than 80% recorded once. The CDR3 covers 14 residues. The V gene lost 3 bases and the J gene lost 3 bases, with 12 bases spanning the gap. CDR1 DFQATT and CDR2 SNEGSKA come from the germline V gene (reference sequence). Of note for this clone: Its target is not known.

The source material was peripheral blood, sampled on day 0 of MenACWY control vaccination. The clonotype originates from an adult in good health. The chain couples TRBV20-1 to TRBJ1-5, with D maybe TRBD1 (5 bases). In nucleotides, the CDR3 is TGCAGTGCTAGTGGCCGGGGGGACAATCAGCCCCAGCATTTT. This gives the protein CSASGRGDNQPQHF.